This T cell receptor (beta chain) was identified during a study of identical twins. Findings of the study overall: The study found excess low generation probability among twin-shared out-of-frame alpha sequences.

Template switching introduced a universal primer site, and the cDNA bore unique molecular identifiers. In TCRdb, the 5' RACE reads were re-called with MiXCR into one record per CDR3 protein. This sample yields about 570,000 distinct CDR3 sequences, of which 9.5% to 10% are seen a single time; roughly 3.2% belongs to the top ten. This CDR3 region has 16 residues. V was clipped by 3 bases and J by 6 bases; unmatched bases: 12. About this clonotype: The antigen is not known.

These sequences were also reported in another study, on yellow fever vaccine responses in identical twins.

V is TRBV12-3 or TRBV12-4 and J is TRBJ2-7; 9 bases agree with TRBD1. This TCR derives from a woman younger than 30 in good health. Sequencing used PBMCs. The chain's CDR3 is CASSLFVGDRVGEQYF. The CDR3 coding sequence is TGTGCCAGCAGTTTGTTCGTGGGGGACAGGGTGGGCGAGCAGTACTTC.